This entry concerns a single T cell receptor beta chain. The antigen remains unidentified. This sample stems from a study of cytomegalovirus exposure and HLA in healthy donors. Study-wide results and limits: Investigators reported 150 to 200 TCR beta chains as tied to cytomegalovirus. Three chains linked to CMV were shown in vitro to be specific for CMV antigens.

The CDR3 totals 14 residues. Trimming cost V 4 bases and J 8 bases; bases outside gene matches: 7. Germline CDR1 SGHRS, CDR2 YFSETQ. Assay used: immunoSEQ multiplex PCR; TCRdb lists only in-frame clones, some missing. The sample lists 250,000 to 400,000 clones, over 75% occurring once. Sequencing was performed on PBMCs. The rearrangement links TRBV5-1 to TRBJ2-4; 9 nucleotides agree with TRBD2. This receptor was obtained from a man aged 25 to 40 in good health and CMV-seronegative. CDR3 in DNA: TGCGCCAGCAGCCTTACTAGCGGGTTGGACATTCAGTACTTC. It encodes CASSLTSGLDIQYF. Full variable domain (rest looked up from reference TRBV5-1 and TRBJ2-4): KAGVTQTPRYLIKTRGQQVTLSCSPISGHRSVSWYQQTPGQGLQFLFEYFSETQRNKGNFPGRFSGRQFSNSRSEMNVSTLELGDSALYLCASSLTSGLDIQYFGAGTRLSVL.